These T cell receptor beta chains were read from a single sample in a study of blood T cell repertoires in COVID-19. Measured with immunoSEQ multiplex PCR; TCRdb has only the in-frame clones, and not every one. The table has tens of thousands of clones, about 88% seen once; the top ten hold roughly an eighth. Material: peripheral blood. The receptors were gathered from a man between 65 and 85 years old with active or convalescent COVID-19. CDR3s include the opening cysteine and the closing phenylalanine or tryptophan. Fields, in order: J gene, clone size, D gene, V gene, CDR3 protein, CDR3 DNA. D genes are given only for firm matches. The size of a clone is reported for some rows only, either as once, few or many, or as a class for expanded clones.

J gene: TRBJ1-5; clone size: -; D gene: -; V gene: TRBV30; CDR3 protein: CAWSPILDRTGQPQHF; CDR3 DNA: TGTGCCTGGAGTCCCATTTTAGACAGGACGGGTCAGCCCCAGCATTTT
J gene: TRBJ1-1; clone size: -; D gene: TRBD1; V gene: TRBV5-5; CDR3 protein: CASSLEDRATNTEAFF; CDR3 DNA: TGTGCCAGCAGCTTGGAAGACAGGGCGACGAACACTGAAGCTTTCTTT
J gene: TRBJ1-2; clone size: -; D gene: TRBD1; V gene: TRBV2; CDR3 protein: CASKGTGGFDGYTF; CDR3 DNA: TGTGCCAGCAAGGGGACAGGGGGCTTTGATGGCTACACCTTC
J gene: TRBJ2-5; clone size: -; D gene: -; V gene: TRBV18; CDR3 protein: CASSPLSRERETQYF; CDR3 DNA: TGTGCCAGCTCACCCCTCTCCCGGGAGAGGGAGACCCAGTACTTC
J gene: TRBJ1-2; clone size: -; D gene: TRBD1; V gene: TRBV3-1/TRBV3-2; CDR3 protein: CASSQGTGGYGYTF; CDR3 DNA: TGTGCCAGCAGCCAAGGGACAGGGGGTTATGGCTACACCTTC
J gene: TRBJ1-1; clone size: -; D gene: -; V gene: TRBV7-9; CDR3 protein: CASSYRRGFEAFF; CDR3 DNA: TGTGCCAGCAGCTACAGGCGGGGGTTTGAAGCTTTCTTT
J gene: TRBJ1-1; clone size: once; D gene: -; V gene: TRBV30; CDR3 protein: CAWSELAARAEAFF; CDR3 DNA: TGTGCCTGGAGTGAACTCGCGGCGCGGGCTGAAGCTTTCTTT
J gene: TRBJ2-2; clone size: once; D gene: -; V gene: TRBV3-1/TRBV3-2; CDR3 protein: CASSPTRTGELFF; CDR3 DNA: TGTGCCAGCAGCCCTACTCGCACCGGGGAGCTGTTTTTT
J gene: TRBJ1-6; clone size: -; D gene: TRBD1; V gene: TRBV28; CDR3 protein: CASSRSGGKLNSPLHF; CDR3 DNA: TGTGCCAGCAGCCGATCAGGGGGCAAATTAAATTCACCCCTCCACTTT
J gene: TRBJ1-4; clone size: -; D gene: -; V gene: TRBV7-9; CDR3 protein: CASSLAPGINEKLFF; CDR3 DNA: TGTGCCAGCAGCTTAGCTCCGGGAATTAATGAAAAACTGTTTTTT
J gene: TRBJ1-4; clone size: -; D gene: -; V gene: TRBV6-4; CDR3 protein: CASSDSFWDLEEKLFF; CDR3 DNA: TGTGCCAGCAGTGACTCGTTTTGGGACTTAGAGGAAAAACTGTTTTTT
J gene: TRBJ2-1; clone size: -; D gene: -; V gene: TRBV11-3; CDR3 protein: CASSLSTSVYNEQFF; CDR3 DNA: TGTGCCAGCAGCTTATCTACTAGTGTGTACAATGAGCAGTTCTTC
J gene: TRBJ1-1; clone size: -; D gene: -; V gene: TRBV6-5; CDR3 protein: CASGRTDMNTEAFF; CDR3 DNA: TGTGCCAGCGGAAGGACAGACATGAACACTGAAGCTTTCTTT
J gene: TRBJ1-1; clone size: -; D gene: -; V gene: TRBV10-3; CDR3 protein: CAISGGLGGWAITEAFF; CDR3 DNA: TGTGCCATCAGTGGGGGGCTCGGAGGATGGGCTATCACTGAAGCTTTCTTT